Listed below are T cell receptor beta chains from one sample, sequenced in a study of T cells in Graves' hyperthyroidism and ophthalmopathy. One entry per CDR3 protein results from TCRdb running MiXCR on the multiplex PCR reads. Of a few hundred thousand distinct CDR3 sequences in the sample, around 15% are singletons; the top ten hold over 45%. The material sequenced was blood. The receptors here all came from a woman aged 55-75 years with Graves' ophthalmopathy. CDR3s include the opening cysteine and the closing phenylalanine or tryptophan. A clone size is listed for some rows: how often the clone was seen (once, few, many), or a class if it is expanded.

cdr3_length: 17; v_call: TRBV19; clone_size: NA; j_call: TRBJ2-2; cdr3_aa: CASSDPGQGYYGGELFF
cdr3_length: 14; v_call: TRBV12-3/TRBV12-4; clone_size: few; j_call: TRBJ2-1; cdr3_aa: CASSLGGTNNEQFF
cdr3_length: 14; v_call: TRBV2; clone_size: many; j_call: TRBJ1-6; cdr3_aa: CASTSTGGNSPLHF
cdr3_length: 12; v_call: TRBV7-2; clone_size: many; j_call: TRBJ2-5; cdr3_aa: CASSPTIETQYF
cdr3_length: 13; v_call: TRBV5-6; clone_size: NA; j_call: TRBJ1-2; cdr3_aa: CASSLTDYYGYTF
cdr3_length: 13; v_call: TRBV4-1; clone_size: few; j_call: TRBJ1-5; cdr3_aa: CASSQYRGQPQHF
cdr3_length: 12; v_call: TRBV5-1; clone_size: NA; j_call: TRBJ2-5; cdr3_aa: CASRAEGETQYF
cdr3_length: 14; v_call: TRBV6-1; clone_size: many; j_call: TRBJ1-1; cdr3_aa: CASSPQGGDTEAFF
cdr3_length: 15; v_call: TRBV3-1; clone_size: many; j_call: TRBJ1-1; cdr3_aa: CASSLEPTDNLEAFF
cdr3_length: 14; v_call: TRBV6-1; clone_size: many; j_call: TRBJ1-1; cdr3_aa: CASRPTGPNTEAFF
cdr3_length: 18; v_call: TRBV28; clone_size: many; j_call: TRBJ1-1; cdr3_aa: CASSPAGSGWAMNTEAFF